This note documents a single T cell receptor (beta chain) sequence. Its antigen remains unknown. This sample was taken from a study of OX40 agonist ivuxolimab in advanced cancers. Overall study results and limits: What antigens the expanded peripheral T cells recognized was never established.

Libraries were prepared by immunoSEQ multiplex PCR; TCRdb keeps only in-frame clonotypes and omits some of them. The sample holds about 68,000 clones, 83% seen once. This TCR derives from an adult with an advanced solid tumor such as melanoma, head and neck, liver or kidney cancer. Sequences were derived from CD4+ or CD8+ T cells sorted from blood, sampled in a trial of the OX40 agonist ivuxolimab.

CDR3 in amino acids: CAISESRREAFF. CDR3 coding DNA: TGTGCCATCAGTGAGTCCCGGAGGGAAGCTTTCTTT. The gene calls are TRBV10-3 and TRBJ1-1; no clear D. The CDR3 sequence is 12 residues long. Looked up from germline, CDR1 is ENHRY and CDR2 is SYGVKD. Trimming removed 0 bases at V and 8 bases at J, with 7 bases between.